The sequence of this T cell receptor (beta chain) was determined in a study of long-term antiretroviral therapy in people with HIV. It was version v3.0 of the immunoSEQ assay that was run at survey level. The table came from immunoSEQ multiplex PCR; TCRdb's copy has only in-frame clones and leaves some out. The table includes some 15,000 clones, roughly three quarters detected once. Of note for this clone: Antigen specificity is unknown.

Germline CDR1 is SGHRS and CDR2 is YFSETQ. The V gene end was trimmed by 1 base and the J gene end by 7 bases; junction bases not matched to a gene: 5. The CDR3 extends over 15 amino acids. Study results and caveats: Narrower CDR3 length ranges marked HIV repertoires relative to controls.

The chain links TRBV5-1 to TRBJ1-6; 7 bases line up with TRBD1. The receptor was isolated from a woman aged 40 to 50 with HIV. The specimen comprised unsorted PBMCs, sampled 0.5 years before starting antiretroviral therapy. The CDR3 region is CASSLRDRVNSPLHF. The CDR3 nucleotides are TGCGCCAGCAGCTTGCGGGACAGAGTAAATTCACCCCTCCACTTT.